This T cell receptor (beta chain) originates from a study of T cells after yellow fever vaccination. The CDR3 contains 18 residues. With 5 bases clipped from V and 4 bases from J, the junction kept 10 bases outside the gene matches. Germline V gene lookup returns CDR1 SGHAT and CDR2 FQNNGV. This clonotype has only a few counts. A single record per CDR3 protein comes from TCRdb applying MiXCR to the 5' RACE reads. The data contain just under 600,000 distinct CDR3 sequences, roughly 14% of them singletons. The material was PBMCs, obtained on the day of the yellow fever booster vaccination. The chain couples TRBV11-2 to TRBJ2-2; TRBD2 matches 13 bases. The source of this sequence is a man between 25 and 39 years old who received the YFV17D yellow fever vaccine. CDR3 residues: CASSRRRRTSGSTGELFF. CDR3 coding DNA: TGTGCCAGCAGCCGACGAAGGCGGACTAGCGGGAGCACCGGGGAGCTGTTTTTT.